This note documents a single T cell receptor (beta chain) sequence. It has no known antigen specificity. Qualities for individual bases were not recorded, and no much larger clone is one base off. The donors belonged to the validation cohort of 90 to 150 subjects, which was separate from the approximately 680-subject first cohort. This specimen comes from a study of cytomegalovirus exposure and HLA in healthy donors (dated by TCRdb to 2015 to 2018). About the investigation overall: According to a later analysis, one platform produced both the roughly 110 validation repertoires and the 700 or so repertoires of the first cohort. The study aimed to test whether cataloging public T cell receptors could reveal signatures of past pathogen exposure. A separate validation cohort of roughly 110 different subjects was used in addition to the roughly 700-subject first cohort. The study combined high-throughput TCR immunosequencing, statistical association of individual TCRs with disease status, and machine learning to predict cytomegalovirus infection status.

What the research found in general, with its limitations: It was suggested by the authors that the approach could potentially be generalized to other disease states and immunological phenotypes. The study listed 164 TCR beta chains as associated with cytomegalovirus. Most TCR sequences were seen in very few donors, while some public TCRs were found in many individuals. A few of the identified cytomegalovirus-associated TCR beta chains were confirmed in vitro to be specific for cytomegalovirus antigens. All 120 or so repertoires were used to score co-occurrence in the validation cohort in a later analysis, because that analysis had no HLA typing for the cohort. Cytomegalovirus status was reported to be diagnosed by the classifier with high specificity and sensitivity in both the original and validation cohorts. In a later analysis, TCRs clustered in the first cohort were found to also tend to co-occur in the roughly 130 validation repertoires, with 94% of cluster scores above 0.

The library was generated by the immunoSEQ multiplex PCR assay. For the original study's pipeline: A statistical classification framework was built for diagnosing cytomegalovirus status from the catalog of TCR beta chain sequences. TCRdb carries this immuneACCESS record with in-frame sequences only. Its versions omit some clonotypes, under half of them owing to an unresolved V gene in the studies checked, with the rest unexplained. V, J and clone size derive from that table, while D and trimming were established from the DNA sequence. Counted in this sample were some 110,000 clones; approximately 85% of them appeared once. Over 4% of the sample is in the top ten clones. V drops 6 bases and J drops 2 bases, leaving 13 bases in between. The CDR3 starts with the cysteine, ends with the phenylalanine, and has 14 residues. The read is trimmed to its CDR3 DNA, 42 bases read in frame from base 1. CDR1 and CDR2 were assigned from the germline V gene as SGDLS and YYNGEE.

The sequencing input was PBMCs. This TCR came from a man younger than 30 in good health and CMV-seronegative. In this chain, TRBV9 is recombined with TRBJ2-3; 7 matching bases give a weak D call of TRBD2. For the CDR3, the sequence is CASTEGGDTDTQYF. The nucleotide sequence is TGTGCCAGCACCGAGGGGGGGGACACAGATACGCAGTATTTT.